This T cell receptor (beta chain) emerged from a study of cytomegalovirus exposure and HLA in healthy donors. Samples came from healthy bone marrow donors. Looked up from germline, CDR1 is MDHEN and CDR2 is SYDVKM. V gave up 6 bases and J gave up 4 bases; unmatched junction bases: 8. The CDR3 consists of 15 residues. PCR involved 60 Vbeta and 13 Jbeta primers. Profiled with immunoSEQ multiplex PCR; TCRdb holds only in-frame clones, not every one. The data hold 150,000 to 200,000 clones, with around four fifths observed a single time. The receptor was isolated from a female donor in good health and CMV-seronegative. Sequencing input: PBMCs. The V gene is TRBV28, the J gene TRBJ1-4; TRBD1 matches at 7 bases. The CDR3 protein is CASRKRDSINEKLFF. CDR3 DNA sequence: TGTGCCAGCAGAAAACGGGACAGTATTAATGAAAAACTGTTTTTT.